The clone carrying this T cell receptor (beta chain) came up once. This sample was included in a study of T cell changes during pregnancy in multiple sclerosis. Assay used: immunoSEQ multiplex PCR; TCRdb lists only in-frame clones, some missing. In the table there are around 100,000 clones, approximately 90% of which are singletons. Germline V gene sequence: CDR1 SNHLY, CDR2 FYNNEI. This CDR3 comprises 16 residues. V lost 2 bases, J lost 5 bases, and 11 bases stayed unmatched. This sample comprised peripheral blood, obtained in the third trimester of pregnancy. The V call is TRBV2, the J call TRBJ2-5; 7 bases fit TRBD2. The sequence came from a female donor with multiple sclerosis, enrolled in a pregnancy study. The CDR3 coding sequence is TGTGCCAGCAGTGAAAGTACGACGGGAGGCGTTGAGACCCAGTACTTC. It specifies CASSESTTGGVETQYF. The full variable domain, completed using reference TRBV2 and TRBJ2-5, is EPEVTQTPSHQVTQMGQEVILRCVPISNHLYFYWYRQILGQKVEFLVSFYNNEISEKSEIFDDQFSVERPDGSNFTLKIRSTKLEDSAMYFCASSESTTGGVETQYFGPGTRLLVL.